This T cell receptor (beta chain) was identified during a study of cytomegalovirus exposure and HLA in healthy donors (dated by TCRdb to the late 2010s). The study in broad terms: An earlier analysis of roughly 570 of the donors reported 276 Gb of sequence data and approximately 120 million unique TCR beta sequences obtained from around 170 million T cells. Class I and class II HLA loci were covered by the typing at four-digit resolution. Among about 360 genotyped donors of the cohort, an average of roughly 240,000 unique TCR beta nucleotide sequences were sequenced per donor, 15% to 20% of them non-productive. Typing coverage differed by locus: A, B, C, DRB1 and DQB1 were typed in roughly 620-640 donors, DQA1 in 500 to 550, DPA1 in approximately 610, and DPB1 in roughly 470. Alongside the repertoire data, information on donor age, sex, ethnicity and CMV serostatus was compiled. The study profiled the T cell repertoires of some 610 subjects by immunosequencing and related them to cytomegalovirus serostatus. The study aimed to test whether signatures of past pathogen exposure could be identified by cataloging public T cell receptors. Roughly 5 DR-DQ haplotypes were handled as single units for association and clustering because linkage in the cohort was strong. Genome-wide SNP genotypes for about three fifths of the roughly 670 donors were used in a later genetic analysis, which treated that subset as a discovery cohort. Every discovery cohort repertoire had been produced on one sequencing platform. In addition to the first cohort of 666 subjects, a separate validation cohort of 120 different subjects was used. An earlier analysis of several hundred of the donors applied high-throughput TCR beta sequencing to assess whether each TCR beta V gene segment acted as functional or pseudogenic. High-throughput TCR immunosequencing, statistical association of individual TCRs with disease status, and machine learning were combined to predict cytomegalovirus infection status. Of the approximately 400 genotyped donors, about 80% fell in the genetic ancestry cluster associated with self-reported Caucasian donors. The later analysis used no new phenotypic data to find candidate immune exposures, relying instead on TCR beta sequences and their occurrence across donors. An early release that covered about 640 HLA-typed donors contained about 290 gigabases of sequencing data and tens of millions of unique TCR sequences. A later analysis re-analyzed previously published TCR beta repertoires from 650 to 800 donors and added high-resolution HLA genotyping to study TCR occurrence patterns. Beyond this particular receptor, the publication reports: V-gene and J-gene trimming of TCR beta chains was associated with a missense DCLRE1C variant in a later genetic analysis, and the association was replicated in an independent cohort. Broadly in line with IMGT annotations, most TCR beta V segments showed up in productive rearrangements about 87% or about 30% of the time in an earlier analysis of some 590 of the donors. A later analysis found that most CMV-associated TCR beta chains appeared HLA-restricted, with HLA associations seemingly driven largely by CMV exposure. When HLA alleles, especially DR and DQ, strongly co-occurred, TCR associations were difficult to assign to individual alleles. A later analysis associated about 17,000 TCR beta sequences with specific HLA alleles at a false discovery rate of 0.05. In vitro tests confirmed that a few of the cytomegalovirus-associated TCR beta chains recognize cytomegalovirus antigens. A further reported finding was that TCR beta sequences accurately predicted the HLA-A and HLA-B alleles for most subjects in the first cohort. The authors suggested that the approach could potentially be generalized to other disease states and immunological phenotypes. The cohort was sequenced for TCR beta chains only, and without alpha or paired-chain data the features that could be detected were limited. For the cohort, immune exposure information was limited to CMV serostatus. Some IMGT-functional V segments, including TRBV6-2 and TRBV6-3, could not be told apart with the 87-base-pair reads, so those segments were excluded. According to a later analysis, parvovirus B19, influenza, CMV and Epstein-Barr virus appeared linked to several top co-occurrence clusters. A later genetic analysis reported fewer N-insertions in productive TCRs among donors in an Asian-associated ancestry cluster than the roughly 620-donor mean. Because counts were too low, about 18 rarely observed V segments, including chromosome 9 orphons, were left out of the earlier analysis of some 640 of the donors. Correlated functional status among segregating V segments might be attributable to linkage disequilibrium, but an unknown experimental factor could not be ruled out. Because some donors lacked HLA typing at each locus, the association tests relied only on the typed subset. Across donors, most TCR sequences were observed very rarely, whereas some public TCRs were present in many individuals. A later analysis found that HLA-associated TCR beta chains were more clonally expanded and had lower generation probabilities than equally common non-associated chains. In a later analysis, TCR association rates were found to vary across HLA loci, with the most associated TCRs seen for DRB1 alleles and the fewest for HLA-C alleles. In both the original and validation cohorts, the classifier was reported to diagnose cytomegalovirus status with high specificity and sensitivity. Roughly uniform sequencing depth across donors was assumed in presence/absence analyses, although this assumption may not hold. A cluster of highly shared sequence variants was judged likely to represent a technical artifact of the sequencing pipeline. The study listed approximately 150 TCR beta chains as associated with cytomegalovirus.

The library came from the immunoSEQ multiplex PCR assay. A mixture of 60 forward primers for TCR Vbeta segments and 13 reverse primers for TCR Jbeta segments was used in the multiplex PCR. The CDR3 region of rearranged TCR beta genes was amplified from genomic DNA with a multiplex PCR assay. The amplified TCR beta libraries were sequenced on the Illumina HiSeq System as 87-base-pair reads. From the authors' description of their analysis: Across the 600 to 700 repertoires, a later analysis counted approximately 83 million unique TCR beta chains, 9.5 million to 12 million of which were shared by at least two donors. A nearest-neighbor algorithm error-corrected the raw reads and collapsed the reads into unique sequences, merging closely related sequences to remove PCR and sequencing errors. To assign V, D and J gene segments, CDR3 sequences were aligned to IMGT reference sequences. For a sequence to be retained, at least a six-nucleotide match to both a V gene segment and a J gene segment was required. A rearrangement counted as productive if the CDR3 had no stop codons and remained in frame with V and J, and every other rearrangement counted as non-productive. Following IMGT convention, CDR3 was defined as the stretch from the second conserved V-encoded cysteine to the conserved J-encoded phenylalanine. In an earlier analysis of approximately 590 of the donors, sequences lacking an unambiguous match to a single V gene segment were excluded. In an earlier analysis of 587 of the donors, V segments were called functional above 56.7% productive rearrangements and were called segregating when the between-donor standard deviation exceeded 5%. A statistical classification framework was developed to diagnose cytomegalovirus status using the catalog of TCR beta chain sequences. In a later analysis, TCR nucleotide sequences were compared against IMGT/GENE-DB human TR gene sequences so that V and J genes could be assigned. A later analysis assigned CDR3 sequences and most-parsimonious VDJ recombination scenarios with the TCRdist pipeline. In a later analysis, every TCR beta chain was defined by the combination of its CDR3 amino acid sequence and its V-gene family, and reads without a unique V-gene family were dropped. As a way to deal with suspected cross-contamination and a sequencing artifact, a later analysis dropped more than 500 nucleotide sequences that were highly shared and had low generation probability. In a later analysis, a clonal expansion index for each public chain was calculated from normalized within-repertoire ranks of inferred template counts. A later analysis computed generation probabilities with a VDJ recombination model fitted to out-of-frame rearrangements, and checked the results against IGoR. A later analysis scored TCR-TCR, TCR-HLA and TCR-CMV co-occurrence with hypergeometric tests, applying a repertoire-size bias correction to TCR pairs. In a later analysis, false discovery rates were estimated by permuting HLA or CMV assignments 20 times. In a later analysis, co-occurring TCRs were grouped using DBSCAN, and TCRdist sequence similarity was added for clustering within HLA-allele-positive subsets. Repertoires with fewer than 30,000 or more than 120,000 public chains, plus five repertoires with anomalous nucleotide sharing, were excluded from co-occurrence clustering. TCRdb retrieved this table from immuneACCESS and kept in-frame rearrangements only. Not all clones are present; in checked studies, unresolved V genes account for under half, and no reason is known for the remainder. That table supplies the V and J calls and clone size; D and trimming were determined from the DNA. For this sample the table gives over 75,000 clones, of which 82% were detected only once. The ten largest clones capture 3.4% of the sample.

The cohort consisted of 670 or so healthy bone marrow donors. At the time of sampling, every cohort member was nominally healthy, though immune exposures that went unrecorded were likely present. The donor tested CMV seropositive, placing the donor among the 289 seropositive members of the cohort. A peripheral blood sample was collected from each donor, and TCR beta sequencing was performed on peripheral blood mononuclear cells. The Qiagen DNeasy Blood Extraction Kit was used to extract genomic DNA from the blood cell samples. From the cysteine through the phenylalanine, the CDR3 covers 15 amino acids. Only the CDR3 region is kept as DNA, spanning 45 bases read in frame from base 1. The germline V gene (reference sequence) yields SGHNT for CDR1 and YYREEE for CDR2. The germline V and J ends show losses of 6 bases and 4 bases respectively, and no gene match explains 5 bases of the junction. With respect to this clone: Its antigen remains unidentified. Base qualities are missing; no much larger clone stands one base away.

This clonotype originated in a man aged 25 to 45 in good health and CMV-seropositive. The chain joins TRBV5-4 to TRBJ2-6, with TRBD1 matching 9 junction bases. Specimen: PBMCs. In nucleotides, the sequence is TGTGCCAGCACCGTACAGGGGGCCGGGGCCAACGTCCTGACTTTC. This sequence encodes CASTVQGAGANVLTF. Reference TRBV5-4 and TRBJ2-6 genes cover what lies past the CDR3, so the full variable domain is ETGVTQSPTHLIKTRGQQVTLRCSSQSGHNTVSWYQQALGQGPQFIFQYYREEENGRGNFPPRFSGLQFPNYSSELNVNALELDDSALYLCASTVQGAGANVLTFGAGSRLTVL.